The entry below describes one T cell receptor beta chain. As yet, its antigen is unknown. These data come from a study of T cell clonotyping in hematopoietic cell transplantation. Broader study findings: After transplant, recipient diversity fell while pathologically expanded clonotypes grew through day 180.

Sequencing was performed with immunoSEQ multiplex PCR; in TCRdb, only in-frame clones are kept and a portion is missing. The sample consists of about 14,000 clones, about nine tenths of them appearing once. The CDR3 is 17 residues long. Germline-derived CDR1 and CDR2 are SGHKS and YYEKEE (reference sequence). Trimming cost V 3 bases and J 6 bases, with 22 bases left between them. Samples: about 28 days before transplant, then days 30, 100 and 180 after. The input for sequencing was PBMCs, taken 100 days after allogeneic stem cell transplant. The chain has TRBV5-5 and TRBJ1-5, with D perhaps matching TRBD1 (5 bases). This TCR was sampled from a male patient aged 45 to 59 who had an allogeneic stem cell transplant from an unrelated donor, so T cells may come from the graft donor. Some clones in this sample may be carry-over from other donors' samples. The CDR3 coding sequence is TGTGCCAGCAGCTCTGGGTTAGTGAGGGGCGGGGGTCAGCCCCAGCATTTT. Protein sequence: CASSSGLVRGGGQPQHF.